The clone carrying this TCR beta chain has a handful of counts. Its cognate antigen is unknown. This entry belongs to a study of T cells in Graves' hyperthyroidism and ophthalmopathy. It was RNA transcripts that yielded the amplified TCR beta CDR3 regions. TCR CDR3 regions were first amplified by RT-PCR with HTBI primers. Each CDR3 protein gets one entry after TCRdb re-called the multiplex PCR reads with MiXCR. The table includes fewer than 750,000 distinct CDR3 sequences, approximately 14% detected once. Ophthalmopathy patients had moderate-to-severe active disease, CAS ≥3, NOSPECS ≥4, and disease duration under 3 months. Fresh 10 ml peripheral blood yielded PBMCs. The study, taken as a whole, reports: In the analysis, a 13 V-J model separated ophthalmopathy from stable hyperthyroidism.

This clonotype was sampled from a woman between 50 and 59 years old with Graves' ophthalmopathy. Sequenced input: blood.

CDR3: CSGYRATGELFF. In DNA form, the CDR3 reads TGCAGCGGATACAGGGCGACCGGGGAGCTGTTTTTT. The chain couples TRBV29-1 to TRBJ2-2, with a tentative D call TRBD1 (6 bases). Between the trimmed V and J ends, which lost 7 bases and 5 bases, there was a span of 11 bases. Germline-derived CDR1 and CDR2 are SQVTM and ANQGSEA. The CDR3 runs to 12 residues.